Following are 20 T cell receptor beta chains from one sample sequenced in a study of cytomegalovirus exposure and HLA in healthy donors. The PCR made use of 60 Vbeta and 13 Jbeta primers. Produced via immunoSEQ multiplex PCR; TCRdb's table is partial and in-frame only. The sample carries under 150,000 clones, about 82% recorded once. Sequencing used PBMCs. These receptors all stem from a boy between 10 and 17 years old in good health and CMV-seronegative.

V is TRBV2 and J is TRBJ2-1; D gene ambiguous. The V gene lost 8 bases and the J gene lost 6 bases, with 17 bases spanning the gap. CDR3 length: 14 residues. Germline CDR1 SNHLY, CDR2 FYNNEI. The CDR3 region is CASHYPLGSNEQFF. The CDR3 DNA sequence: TGTGCCAGCCACTACCCGCTCGGTTCCAATGAGCAGTTCTTC.

This chain joins TRBV9 and TRBJ2-7; 7 nucleotides match TRBD2. Germline CDR1 is SGDLS and CDR2 is YYNGEE. After removal of 4 bases from V and 5 bases from J, the junction contained 9 bases not matched to a gene. This CDR3 spans 14 amino acids. This chain's CDR3 is CASSSRGGRDEQYF. Written as DNA, the CDR3 is TGTGCCAGCAGCTCCCGGGGTGGGAGGGACGAGCAGTACTTC.

This clone was detected only once. The V gene is TRBV6-5, the J gene TRBJ1-3, with 7 bases identical to TRBD1. CDR3 length equals 15 residues. In germline, CDR1 is MNHEY, CDR2 SVGAGI. V shed 2 bases, J shed 4 bases, and the junction held 5 bases outside the gene matches. The CDR3 here is CASSYPTGPGNTIYF. CDR3 sequence (DNA): TGTGCCAGCAGTTACCCGACAGGGCCCGGAAACACCATATATTTT.

The chain joins TRBV4-3 to TRBJ2-5, with D perhaps TRBD1 (5 bases). The closer fit of TRBJ2-7 to the DNA end suggests the J call may be wrong. CDR1 LGHNA and CDR2 YSLEER come from the germline V gene. CDR3 length equals 16 residues. The CDR3 DNA sequence: TGCGCCAGCAGCCAAGATGTATCAGGGCCCACCTACGAGCAGTACTTC. Amino acid sequence: CASSQDVSGPTYEQYF.

J is TRBJ2-5 and V is TRBV5-4, with a possible D match to TRBD1 (6 bases). V dropped 10 bases and J dropped 2 bases, with 12 bases sitting between them. The CDR3 is made up of 12 amino acids. Germline V gene lookup returns CDR1 SGHNT and CDR2 YYREEE (reference sequence). The CDR3 loop reads CAVQGIQETQYF. The CDR3 DNA reads TGTGCCGTCCAGGGGATTCAAGAGACCCAGTACTTC.

The chain combines TRBV19 with TRBJ1-1; 7 bases match TRBD1. Losses at the gene ends were 5 bases for V and 1 base for J; bases not matched to a gene: 7. The CDR3 length is 15 residues. CDR1 LNHDA and CDR2 SQIVND come from the germline V gene (reference sequence). The CDR3 nucleotides read TGTGCCAGTAGTTTGTACAGGGGTGAGAACACTGAAGCTTTCTTT. This sequence encodes CASSLYRGENTEAFF. Using reference TRBV19 and TRBJ1-1 for the parts outside the CDR3, the full variable domain is DGGITQSPKYLFRKEGQNVTLSCEQNLNHDAMYWYRQDPGQGLRLIYYSQIVNDFQKGDIAEGYSVSREKKESFPLTVTSAQKNPTAFYLCASSLYRGENTEAFFGQGTRLTVV.

This chain connects TRBV7-9 to TRBJ1-4, with D hard to call. Trimming shortened V by 4 bases and J by 7 bases, and 10 bases separated the two germline ends. The CDR3 is 13 amino acids. The germline gives CDR1 SEHNR, CDR2 FQNEAQ (reference sequence). The DNA for the CDR3 is TGTGCCAGCAGCTCCCTGGGAGGTGAAAAACTGTTTTTT. The encoded protein is CASSSLGGEKLFF.

The V and J genes are TRBV6-5 and TRBJ1-4; D possibly corresponds to TRBD1 (5 bases). CDR1 and CDR2 from the germline V gene are MNHEY and SVGAGI. Trimming removed 6 bases from V and 7 bases from J, with 12 bases in between. The CDR3 consists of 13 residues. CDR3 amino acids: CASRQDSLEKLFF. For the CDR3, the DNA is TGTGCCAGCAGACAAGACAGCCTTGAAAAACTGTTTTTT.

In this sample, this clone turned up a few times. V gene TRBV25-1 combines with J gene TRBJ1-2; the D gene is possibly TRBD1 (6 bases). The ends were cut back, 2 bases at V and 6 bases at J, with 13 bases in the middle. In germline, CDR1 is MGHDK, CDR2 SYGVNS. This CDR3 has 14 amino acids. The CDR3 nucleotides are TGTGCCAGCAGTGAACCCGGACAGCCGGATGGCTACACCTTC. Protein sequence: CASSEPGQPDGYTF.

This chain joins TRBV4-1 and TRBJ1-4; the D gene is possibly TRBD1 (5 bases). Per germline, CDR1 MGHRA and CDR2 YSYEKL. The ends were cut back, 7 bases at V and 8 bases at J, with 17 bases in the middle. CDR3 length: 14 amino acids. The DNA for the CDR3 is TGCGCCAGCAAAGGGTTTGGGGCATCCGAAAAACTGTTTTTT. Translation: CASKGFGASEKLFF.

This clone was detected only a few times. This chain links TRBV6-1 with TRBJ1-2; no clear D. The CDR3 runs 11 residues. Germline loops: CDR1 MNHNS, CDR2 SASEGT. V gave up 8 bases and J gave up 5 bases, with 9 bases separating them. CDR3 protein: CASGGGYGYTF. CDR3 in DNA: TGTGCCAGCGGAGGTGGGTATGGCTACACCTTC.

The CDR3 coding sequence is TGTGCCAGCAGCTTAAGTCTAGCGACAGATACGCAGTATTTT. As protein: CASSLSLATDTQYF. This rearrangement joins TRBV7-2 to TRBJ2-3, with a tentative D call TRBD2 (6 bases). This CDR3 is 14 amino acids long. The germline V gene encodes CDR1 SGHTA and CDR2 FQGNSA. V lost 2 bases to trimming and J lost 3 bases, with 9 bases between them.

This clone was detected only once. V gene TRBV27 combines with J gene TRBJ2-2, with TRBD1 matching over 8 bases. The V and J ends lost 4 bases and 9 bases, in that order; junction bases with no gene match: 19. This CDR3 spans 18 amino acids. Germline-derived CDR1 and CDR2 are MNHEY and SMNVEV (reference sequence). CDR3 DNA sequence: TGTGCCAGCAGTTCGTACCCTACAGGGGGGCTGACGCTAAGGGAGCTGTTTTTT. Translated: CASSSYPTGGLTLRELFF.

V usage is TRBV7-6 and J usage is TRBJ2-7, with D perhaps TRBD2 (5 bases). CDR3 length equals 13 residues. Trimming stripped 5 bases from V and 12 bases from J, with 20 bases between. The germline V gene has CDR1 SGHVS and CDR2 FNYEAQ. CDR3 sequence: CASSQAEDRPRYF. CDR3 nucleotides: TGTGCCAGCAGCCAAGCGGAGGACCGTCCGCGGTACTTC.

This chain connects TRBV7-6 to TRBJ2-1; D gene ambiguous. V gave up 4 bases and J gave up 0 bases, with 13 bases separating them. CDR1 is SGHVS, CDR2 FNYEAQ, per germline. The CDR3 sequence is 16 residues long. This CDR3 reads CASSSRFTGSYNEQFF. The CDR3 coding sequence is TGTGCCAGCAGCTCGCGATTCACCGGCTCCTACAATGAGCAGTTCTTC.

The chain uses TRBV5-1 and TRBJ2-1, with D maybe TRBD2 (6 bases). CDR3 length: 15 amino acids. From germline, CDR1 is SGHRS and CDR2 YFSETQ. V was pared by 1 base and J by 6 bases, with 14 bases between. CDR3 loop: CASSLQPSGGNEQFF. The CDR3 nucleotides read TGCGCCAGCAGCTTGCAGCCATCCGGGGGCAATGAGCAGTTCTTC.

The chain has TRBV4-3 and TRBJ2-7; TRBD1 is a possible D gene (6 bases). The CDR3 sequence is 15 residues long. Germline values: CDR1 LGHNA, CDR2 YSLEER. V gave up 0 bases and J gave up 0 bases, with 9 bases separating them. The CDR3 sequence: CASSQDRDNSYEQYF. The CDR3 nucleotides read TGCGCCAGCAGCCAAGACCGGGACAACTCCTACGAGCAGTACTTC.

This clone was found once. The chain uses TRBV7-2 and TRBJ2-7; possibly TRBD1 for D (6 bases). This CDR3 region has 13 residues. The V gene's germline CDR1 is SGHTA and CDR2 FQGNSA. In nucleotides, the CDR3 is TGTGCTACCTCACCGGGACACCCCTACGAGCAGTACTTC. Translation gives CATSPGHPYEQYF.

This clone came up a few times. The V call is TRBV10-3, the J call TRBJ1-5; D remains unclear. Trimming left V 3 bases short and J 5 bases short, with 11 bases between. The CDR3 runs 14 residues. Looked up from germline, CDR1 is ENHRY and CDR2 is SYGVKD. The CDR3 here is CAISEAPRDQPQHF. CDR3 DNA sequence: TGTGCCATCAGTGAAGCCCCGAGAGATCAGCCCCAGCATTTT.

The chain has TRBV7-9 and TRBJ2-1; D ambiguous. Trimming took off 5 bases at V and 12 bases at J, with 14 bases between the two ends. CDR1 and CDR2 (germline): SEHNR, FQNEAQ (reference sequence). The length of the CDR3 is 12 residues. CDR3 sequence: CASSPVVWWQFF. The CDR3 DNA reads as TGTGCCAGCAGCCCCGTAGTTTGGTGGCAGTTCTTC.